This TCR beta chain was retrieved from a study of cytomegalovirus exposure and HLA in healthy donors. In the PCR, 60 Vbeta and 13 Jbeta primers were used. Data came from immunoSEQ multiplex PCR; TCRdb stores just in-frame clones and leaves some out. The sample holds 80,000 to 100,000 clones, around 73% seen once. This CDR3 is 14 amino acids long. The germline CDR1 and CDR2 sequences are SGHRS and YFSETQ. The V gene end was trimmed by 4 bases and the J gene end by 1 base; junction bases not matched to a gene: 3. The sequencing sample was made of PBMCs. The genes are TRBV5-1 and TRBJ1-1; TRBD1 matches at 8 bases. This clonotype was sampled from a man aged 35 to 55 in good health and CMV-seronegative. CDR3 bases: TGCGCCAGCAGCAGCGGACAGGGGAACACTGAAGCTTTCTTT. Its protein is CASSSGQGNTEAFF. Full variable domain (missing parts from reference TRBV5-1 and TRBJ1-1): KAGVTQTPRYLIKTRGQQVTLSCSPISGHRSVSWYQQTPGQGLQFLFEYFSETQRNKGNFPGRFSGRQFSNSRSEMNVSTLELGDSALYLCASSSGQGNTEAFFGQGTRLTVV.